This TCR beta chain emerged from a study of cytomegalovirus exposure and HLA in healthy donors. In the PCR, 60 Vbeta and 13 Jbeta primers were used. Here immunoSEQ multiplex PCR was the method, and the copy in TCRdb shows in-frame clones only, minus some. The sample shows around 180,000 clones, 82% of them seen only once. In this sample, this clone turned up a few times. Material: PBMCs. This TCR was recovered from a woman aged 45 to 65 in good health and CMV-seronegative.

DNA for the CDR3: TGTGCCAGCAGCTTATGGCGGGAAGAGACCCAGTACTTC. It translates to CASSLWREETQYF. The V and J genes are TRBV7-2 and TRBJ2-5; maybe TRBD2 (5 bases). Germline loops: CDR1 SGHTA, CDR2 FQGNSA. The CDR3 contains 13 residues. V was cut by 2 bases and J by 3 bases, with 7 bases left in between.